This T cell receptor beta chain was found in a study of metastatic and nonmetastatic thyroid tumors. About the research overall: Across blood and tumor or nodule tissue, repertoires from malignant and benign thyroid patients were compared with one another. Whole-study results and caveats: Significantly greater TCR beta diversity was reportedly found in malignant thyroid tumors than in benign nodules (in blood and tumor).

Germline V gene sequence: CDR1 KGHSY, CDR2 FQNENV. Trimming took 4 bases from V and 7 from J, leaving 13 bases between them. The CDR3 is 13 amino acids. TCRdb re-analyzed the PCR reads using MiXCR. Among about 7,600 clones listed, 25% to 30% were seen once. Judged by abundance, this clone is medium-sized. What it binds is not known. None of the patients had undergone any treatment ahead of thyroid surgery. The material sequenced was adjacent normal tissue. The rearrangement joins TRBV16 to TRBJ1-1; D gene uncertain. This receptor was taken from a female donor with papillary thyroid cancer or a benign thyroid nodule (not recorded which). Some clones in this sample may be carry-over from other donors' samples. The CDR3: CASSPRATSEAFF. In DNA form, the CDR3 reads TGTGCCAGCAGCCCGAGGGCGACTAGTGAAGCTTTCTTT.